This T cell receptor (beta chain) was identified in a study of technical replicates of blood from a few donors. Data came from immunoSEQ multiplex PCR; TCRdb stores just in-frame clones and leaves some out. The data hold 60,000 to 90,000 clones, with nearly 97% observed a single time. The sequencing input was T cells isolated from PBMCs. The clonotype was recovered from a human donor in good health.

CDR3 sequence (DNA): TGCGCCAGCAGCTTGGAAACGCTTCGGGGCACCGGGGAGCTGTTTTTT. This encodes CASSLETLRGTGELFF. The genes are TRBV5-1 and TRBJ2-2; D possibly corresponds to TRBD2 (5 bases). The length of the CDR3 is 16 residues. CDR1 is SGHRS, CDR2 YFSETQ, per germline. V lost 0 bases, J lost 4 bases, and 13 bases lay in between.